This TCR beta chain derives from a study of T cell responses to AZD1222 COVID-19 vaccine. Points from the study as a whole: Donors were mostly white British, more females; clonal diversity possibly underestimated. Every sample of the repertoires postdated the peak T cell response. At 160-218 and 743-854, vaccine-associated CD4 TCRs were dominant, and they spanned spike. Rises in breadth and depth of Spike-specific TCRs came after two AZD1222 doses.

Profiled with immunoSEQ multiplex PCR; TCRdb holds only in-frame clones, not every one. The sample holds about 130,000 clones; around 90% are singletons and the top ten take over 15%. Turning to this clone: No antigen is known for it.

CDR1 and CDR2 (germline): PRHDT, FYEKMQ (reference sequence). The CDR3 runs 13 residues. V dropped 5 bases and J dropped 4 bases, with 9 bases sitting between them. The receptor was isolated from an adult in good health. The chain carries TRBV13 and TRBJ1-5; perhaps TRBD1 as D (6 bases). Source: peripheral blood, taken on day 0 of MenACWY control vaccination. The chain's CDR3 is CASSPGQNQPQHF. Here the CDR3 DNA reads TGTGCCAGCAGCCCCGGACAGAATCAGCCCCAGCATTTT.